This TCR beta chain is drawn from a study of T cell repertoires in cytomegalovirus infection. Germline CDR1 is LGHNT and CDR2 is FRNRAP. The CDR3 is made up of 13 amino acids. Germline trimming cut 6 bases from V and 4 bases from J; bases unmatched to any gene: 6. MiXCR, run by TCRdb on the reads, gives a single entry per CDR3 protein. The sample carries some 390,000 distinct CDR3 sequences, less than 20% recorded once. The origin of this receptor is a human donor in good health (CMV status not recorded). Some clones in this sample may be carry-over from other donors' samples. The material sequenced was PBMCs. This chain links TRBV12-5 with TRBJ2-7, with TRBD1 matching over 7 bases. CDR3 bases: TGTGCTAGTGGGAGGTCAGGGGGATACGAGCAGTACTTC. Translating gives CASGRSGGYEQYF.